One and the same sample provided the 10 T cell receptor beta chains below, sequenced in a study of blood T cell repertoires in COVID-19. Measured with immunoSEQ multiplex PCR; TCRdb has only the in-frame clones, and not every one. The sample gives just under 65,000 clones, roughly four fifths of which show up once; under 7% is in the top ten. The specimen was peripheral blood. The receptor source for this set is a human donor in a cohort sampled during active COVID-19.

The J gene is TRBJ2-7, the V gene TRBV30, with D possibly being TRBD2 (5 bases). The CDR3 has 15 amino acids. Looked up from germline, CDR1 is GTSNPN and CDR2 is SVGIG (reference sequence). The V end lost 0 bases, the J end lost 4 bases, and 16 bases lay between the germline ends. CDR3 protein: CAWSVPPGEGYEQYF. DNA of the CDR3: TGTGCCTGGAGTGTACCCCCCGGGGAAGGGTACGAGCAGTACTTC.

V gene TRBV7-2 combines with J gene TRBJ1-5, with no clear D. CDR1 and CDR2 (germline): SGHTA, FQGNSA. V lost 1 base and J lost 1, with 8 bases in between. This CDR3 has 15 amino acids. The CDR3 region has the DNA TGTGCCAGCAGCTTAGTCGGGGAAAGCAATCAGCCCCAGCATTTT. Translation gives CASSLVGESNQPQHF. The variable domain in full, completed from reference TRBV7-2 and TRBJ1-5, reads GAGVSQSPSNKVTEKGKDVELRCDPISGHTALYWYRQSLGQGLEFLIYFQGNSAPDKSGLPSDRFSAERTGGSVSTLTIQRTQQEDSAVYLCASSLVGESNQPQHFGDGTRLSIL.

This clone was detected only once. This chain connects TRBV19 to TRBJ2-2, with 9 bases fitting TRBD2. The trim removed 6 bases at V and 5 bases at J, leaving 10 bases unmatched. CDR1 LNHDA and CDR2 SQIVND come from the germline V gene (reference sequence). This CDR3 region has 16 residues. The CDR3 DNA follows: TGTGCCAGTAGACTCGGCGGGGGGGCCGGGACCGGGGAGCTGTTTTTT. Protein product: CASRLGGGAGTGELFF. Drawing the rest from reference TRBV19 and TRBJ2-2, the complete variable domain is DGGITQSPKYLFRKEGQNVTLSCEQNLNHDAMYWYRQDPGQGLRLIYYSQIVNDFQKGDIAEGYSVSREKKESFPLTVTSAQKNPTAFYLCASRLGGGAGTGELFFGEGSRLTVL.

The rearrangement links TRBV6-2 or TRBV6-3 to TRBJ1-6, with D unclear. In germline, CDR1 is MNHEY, CDR2 SVGEGT. V was pared by 2 bases and J by 16 bases, with 15 bases between. The CDR3 length is 13 residues. The CDR3 loop reads CASSYRVLSSLHF. DNA for the CDR3: TGTGCCAGCAGTTACCGGGTCCTTTCCTCTCTCCACTTT.

This chain connects TRBV14 to TRBJ2-2, with 9 bases lining up with TRBD1. Trimming at V came to 3 bases and at J to 4 bases, leaving 3 bases not matched to a gene. From germline, CDR1 is SGHDN and CDR2 FVKESK. This CDR3 spans 15 amino acids. CDR3 bases: TGTGCCAGCAGCCATGGACAGGGGAGCACCGGGGAGCTGTTTTTT. It yields the protein CASSHGQGSTGELFF.

J is TRBJ2-7 and V is TRBV20-1; D call uncertain. This CDR3 has 14 amino acids. The V end lost 3 bases, the J end lost 0 bases, and 12 bases lay between the germline ends. The germline V gene encodes CDR1 DFQATT and CDR2 SNEGSKA (reference sequence). CDR3 residues: CSASMAVSSYEQYF. The CDR3 DNA reads as TGCAGTGCTAGTATGGCGGTTAGCTCCTACGAGCAGTACTTC.

The chain combines TRBV5-1 with TRBJ2-3, with TRBD2 matching 16 bases. This CDR3 has 17 residues. V lost 4 bases, J lost 3 bases, and 5 bases stayed unmatched. Germline-derived CDR1 and CDR2 are SGHRS and YFSETQ. The CDR3 bases are TGCGCCAGCAGCCCGGGACTAGCGGGGGGGAAAACAGATACGCAGTATTTT. It specifies CASSPGLAGGKTDTQYF. The full variable domain, in which reference TRBV5-1 and TRBJ2-3 provide the parts outside the CDR3, is KAGVTQTPRYLIKTRGQQVTLSCSPISGHRSVSWYQQTPGQGLQFLFEYFSETQRNKGNFPGRFSGRQFSNSRSEMNVSTLELGDSALYLCASSPGLAGGKTDTQYFGPGTRLTVL.

This clone has just one count. V and J are TRBV6-5 and TRBJ2-7; the match to TRBD1 covers 10 bases. The V segment lost 7 bases and the J segment 4 bases; nucleotides outside the gene matches: 7. Germline loops: CDR1 MNHEY, CDR2 SVGAGI. CDR3 length: 14 amino acids. The CDR3 loop is CASNLRDRGYEQYF. The CDR3, as DNA: TGTGCCAGCAACCTCCGGGACAGGGGTTACGAGCAGTACTTC.

V and J are TRBV6-5 and TRBJ2-1, with a weak D call TRBD2 (5 bases). CDR3 size: 13 residues. CDR1 is MNHEY, CDR2 SVGAGI, per germline. V was pared by 7 bases and J by 7 bases, with 14 bases between. The CDR3, as DNA: TGTGCCAGCAAGGGCGCCGGGGTTAATGAGCAGTTCTTC. This gives the protein CASKGAGVNEQFF.

V is TRBV7-8 and J is TRBJ2-1, with TRBD1 identical over 7 bases. The CDR3 has 16 residues. V lost 4 bases and J lost 0; bases outside the gene matches: 6. Germline-derived CDR1 and CDR2 are SGHVS and FQNEAQ. CDR3 loop: CASSSSGGHSYNEQFF. The CDR3 DNA reads TGTGCCAGCAGCTCCTCAGGGGGACACTCCTACAATGAGCAGTTCTTC.